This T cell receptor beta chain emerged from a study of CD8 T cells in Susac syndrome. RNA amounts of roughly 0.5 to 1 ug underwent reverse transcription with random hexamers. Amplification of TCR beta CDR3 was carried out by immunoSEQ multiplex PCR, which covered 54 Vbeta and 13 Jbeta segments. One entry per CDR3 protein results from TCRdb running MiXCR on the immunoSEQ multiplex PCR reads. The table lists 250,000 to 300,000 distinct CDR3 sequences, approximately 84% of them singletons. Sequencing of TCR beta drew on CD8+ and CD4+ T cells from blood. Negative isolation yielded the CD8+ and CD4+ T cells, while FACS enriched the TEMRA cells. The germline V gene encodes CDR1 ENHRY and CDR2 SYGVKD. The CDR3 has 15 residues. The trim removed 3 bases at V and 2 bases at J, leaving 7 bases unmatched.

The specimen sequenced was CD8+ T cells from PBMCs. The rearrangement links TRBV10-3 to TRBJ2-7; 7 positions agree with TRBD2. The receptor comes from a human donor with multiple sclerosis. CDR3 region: CAISDRTSSTYEQYF. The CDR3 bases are TGTGCCATCAGTGACCGGACTAGTTCGACCTACGAGCAGTACTTC.